The 24 T cell receptor beta chains reported below all come from one sample, sequenced in a study of cytomegalovirus exposure and HLA in healthy donors. Vbeta (60) and Jbeta (13) primers were used in the PCR. TCRdb's copy holds only in-frame clones and misses some; the assay was immunoSEQ multiplex PCR. Of approximately 100,000 clones in the sample, roughly a tenth were seen once. The sequenced sample was PBMCs. These receptors came from a man aged 35 to 55 in good health and CMV-seropositive.

The V and J genes are TRBV28 and TRBJ1-1, with no clear D. The CDR3 sequence is 16 residues long. Trimming removed 4 bases from V and 3 bases from J, with 18 bases in between. CDR1 is MDHEN and CDR2 is SYDVKM in the germline V gene. The CDR3 here is CASSSPSADRDTEAFF. The CDR3 region has the DNA TGTGCCAGCAGTTCCCCTTCGGCGGATCGGGACACTGAAGCTTTCTTT. The full variable domain, in which reference TRBV28 and TRBJ1-1 provide the parts outside the CDR3, is DVKVTQSSRYLVKRTGEKVFLECVQDMDHENMFWYRQDPGLGLRLIYFSYDVKMKEKGDIPEGYSVSREKKERFSLILESASTNQTSMYLCASSSPSADRDTEAFFGQGTRLTVV.

This clone was seen more than once but under ten times. The V and J genes are TRBV27 and TRBJ2-1; 11 positions match TRBD2. Germline V lookup: CDR1 MNHEY, CDR2 SMNVEV (reference sequence). V was pared by 1 base and J by 8 bases, with 4 bases of the junction left unmatched. The CDR3 length is 15 residues. CDR3 protein: CASSLYGTSGDEQFF. The DNA for the CDR3 is TGTGCCAGCAGTTTATACGGGACTAGCGGAGATGAGCAGTTCTTC.

This clone was counted between two and nine times. The chain has TRBV28 and TRBJ2-7; 8 bases fit TRBD1. Germline lookup yields CDR1 MDHEN and CDR2 SYDVKM. The CDR3 consists of 13 residues. V lost 9 bases to trimming and J lost 5 bases; unmatched junction nucleotides: 9. The CDR3 reads CASLGTGWDEQYF. DNA of the CDR3: TGTGCCAGTTTAGGGACAGGCTGGGACGAGCAGTACTTC.

The chain employs TRBV27 and TRBJ2-7; D perhaps matches TRBD1 (6 bases). V shed 4 bases and J shed 1 base, with 11 bases lying between them. Germline V lookup: CDR1 MNHEY, CDR2 SMNVEV (reference sequence). The CDR3 is made up of 14 amino acids. CDR3 sequence: CASSSTGPSYEQYF. In DNA form, the CDR3 reads TGTGCCAGCAGTTCCACAGGGCCGTCCTACGAGCAGTACTTC.

CDR3 DNA sequence: TGTGCCAGCAGTTCTATCAGCGGATCAAGCACAGATACGCAGTATTTT. Protein product: CASSSISGSSTDTQYF. The rearrangement uses TRBV28 and TRBJ2-3; TRBD2 might be the D (5 bases). Germline CDR1 and CDR2: MDHEN and SYDVKM. The V end lost 4 bases, the J end lost 0 bases, and 14 bases lay between the germline ends. The CDR3 runs to 16 residues.

By proportion, this clone is medium-sized. The genes are TRBV10-3 and TRBJ1-1; possibly TRBD1 for D (6 bases). The CDR3 contains 17 residues. The germline gives CDR1 ENHRY, CDR2 SYGVKD. V was cut by 4 bases and J by 0 bases, with 18 bases left in between. This chain's CDR3 is CAISGSGAFLLNTEAFF. DNA of the CDR3: TGTGCCATCAGTGGATCAGGGGCTTTCTTATTGAACACTGAAGCTTTCTTT.

The chain uses TRBV19 and TRBJ1-5; D gene unclear. The germline V and J ends were trimmed by 1 base and 0 bases, with 13 bases remaining between them. Germline CDR1 reads LNHDA; CDR2 reads SQIVND (reference sequence). The CDR3 contains 17 residues. The CDR3 DNA follows: TGTGCCAGTAGTATAGTCGGCGGAATTTATAGCAATCAGCCCCAGCATTTT. Residues: CASSIVGGIYSNQPQHF.

The chain combines TRBV5-4 with TRBJ1-2, with 9 bases fitting TRBD1. V gave up 4 bases and J gave up 8 bases; unmatched junction bases: 6. The CDR3 consists of 13 residues. The germline V gene encodes CDR1 SGHNT and CDR2 YYREEE (reference sequence). The chain's CDR3 is CASSITGGEGYTF. CDR3 in DNA: TGTGCCAGCAGCATTACAGGGGGCGAAGGCTACACCTTC.

This clone was seen more than once but under ten times. The V call is TRBV25-1, the J call TRBJ2-3, with 13 positions matching TRBD2. V shed 7 bases, J shed 3 bases, and the junction held 7 bases outside the gene matches. Germline V gives CDR1 MGHDK, CDR2 SYGVNS. CDR3 length: 16 amino acids. The CDR3 reads CASTRTSGRETDTQYF. In DNA form, the CDR3 reads TGTGCCAGCACAAGGACTAGCGGGAGAGAAACAGATACGCAGTATTTT.

This clone was seen only a few times. The chain joins TRBV28 to TRBJ2-1; unclear D gene. The length of the CDR3 is 11 residues. Germline assignment: CDR1 MDHEN and CDR2 SYDVKM. V lost 2 bases and J 8 bases, leaving 4 bases between the germline ends. CDR3 sequence reads: CASSLPYEQFF. The DNA for the CDR3 is TGTGCCAGCAGTTTACCATATGAGCAGTTCTTC.

The chain couples TRBV10-3 to TRBJ2-2; 11 nucleotides line up with TRBD1. Per germline, CDR1 ENHRY and CDR2 SYGVKD. The CDR3 sequence is 18 residues long. V trimming: 8 bases; J trimming: 1 base; junction bases outside the gene matches: 12. The CDR3 protein is CAIPRTGGAVLNTGELFF. Here the CDR3 DNA reads TGTGCCATCCCTAGGACAGGGGGCGCGGTGCTGAACACCGGGGAGCTGTTTTTT.

Only a few counts were recorded for this clone. The gene calls are TRBV7-6 and TRBJ2-7; 9 bases are a match to TRBD2. J lost 2 bases, V lost 1 base, and 3 bases had no gene match. The CDR3 loop spans 15 amino acids. CDR1 and CDR2 (germline): SGHVS, FNYEAQ. The CDR3 nucleotides read TGTGCCAGCAGCTTAGAGGCGGGAGGGCCCTACGAGCAGTACTTC. Its translation: CASSLEAGGPYEQYF.

This clone has a handful of counts. This chain connects TRBV6-5 to TRBJ2-5; 7 bases are shared with TRBD1. CDR3 length: 14 residues. V lost 2 bases and J lost 1; bases outside the gene matches: 1. Germline assignment: CDR1 MNHEY and CDR2 SVGAGI. CDR3 in amino acids: CASSYRDSQETQYF. DNA for the CDR3: TGTGCCAGCAGTTACCGGGACAGCCAAGAGACCCAGTACTTC.

The chain has TRBV7-9 and TRBJ2-7; D remains ambiguous. V was cut by 1 base and J by 3 bases, with 7 bases left in between. Germline V CDR1 and CDR2: SEHNR, FQNEAQ (reference sequence). The CDR3 totals 13 residues. CDR3 region: CASSLEFSYEQYF. CDR3 nucleotides: TGTGCCAGCAGCTTAGAATTTAGCTACGAGCAGTACTTC.

Only a few counts were recorded for this clone. This chain uses TRBV2 with TRBJ2-5, with 13 bases matching TRBD2. With 1 base clipped from V and 6 bases from J, the junction kept 2 bases outside the gene matches. The CDR3 spans 15 residues. CDR1 SNHLY and CDR2 FYNNEI come from the germline V gene. The CDR3 is CASSEGGLAGKTQYF. The CDR3 coding sequence is TGTGCCAGCAGTGAAGGGGGACTAGCGGGGAAGACCCAGTACTTC. Drawing the rest from reference TRBV2 and TRBJ2-5, the complete variable domain is EPEVTQTPSHQVTQMGQEVILRCVPISNHLYFYWYRQILGQKVEFLVSFYNNEISEKSEIFDDQFSVERPDGSNFTLKIRSTKLEDSAMYFCASSEGGLAGKTQYFGPGTRLLVL.

This clone has a handful of counts. The V gene is TRBV2, the J gene TRBJ2-3; tentative D call: TRBD2 (6 bases). The CDR3 runs to 14 residues. Trimming shortened V by 2 bases and J by 2 bases, and 8 bases separated the two germline ends. Germline CDR1 and CDR2: SNHLY and FYNNEI. The CDR3, as DNA: TGTGCCAGCAGTGAAAGCGGGTTCACAGATACGCAGTATTTT. Translated, it gives CASSESGFTDTQYF. The full variable domain, with the rest looked up from reference TRBV2 and TRBJ2-3, is EPEVTQTPSHQVTQMGQEVILRCVPISNHLYFYWYRQILGQKVEFLVSFYNNEISEKSEIFDDQFSVERPDGSNFTLKIRSTKLEDSAMYFCASSESGFTDTQYFGPGTRLTVL.

The rearrangement uses TRBV30 and TRBJ2-3, with 7 bases aligning to TRBD1. Per the germline V gene, CDR1 is GTSNPN and CDR2 is SVGIG (reference sequence). The length of the CDR3 is 16 residues. V gave up 1 base and J gave up 0 bases; unmatched junction bases: 7. The CDR3 sequence: CAWSAGAGGSTDTQYF. The DNA of the CDR3 is TGTGCCTGGAGTGCTGGGGCAGGGGGTAGCACAGATACGCAGTATTTT. The whole variable domain, filled in from reference TRBV30 and TRBJ2-3, reads SQTIHQWPATLVQPVGSPLSLECTVEGTSNPNLYWYRQAAGRGLQLLFYSVGIGQISSEVPQNLSASRPQDRQFILSSKKLLLSDSGFYLCAWSAGAGGSTDTQYFGPGTRLTVL.

V is TRBV9 and J is TRBJ2-5; D is undetermined. The better agreement between TRBJ2-7 and the DNA end casts doubt on the J call. Per germline, CDR1 SGDLS and CDR2 YYNGEE. CDR3 length: 10 amino acids. The DNA of the CDR3 is TGTGCCGTCCGGCGGTACGAGCAGTACTTC. Its translation: CAVRRYEQYF.

Concerning this clone: Additional DNA sequences in this sample encode the identical CDR3. The rearrangement uses TRBV6-5 and TRBJ2-6; D may be TRBD1 (6 bases). The length of the CDR3 is 14 residues. Germline values: CDR1 MNHEY, CDR2 SVGAGI. Trimming removed 6 bases at V and 2 bases at J, with 8 bases between. For the CDR3, the DNA is TGTGCCAGCAGACAGGGTACTGGGGCCAACGTCCTGACTTTC. It specifies CASRQGTGANVLTF.

The chain links TRBV5-4 to TRBJ2-3, with 9 bases identical to TRBD2. J lost 2 bases, V lost 4 bases, and 8 bases had no gene match. The germline gives CDR1 SGHNT, CDR2 YYREEE (reference sequence). The CDR3 sequence is 16 residues long. The chain's CDR3 is CASSSSGSLFTDTQYF. CDR3 bases: TGTGCCAGCAGCAGTAGCGGGAGCTTATTCACAGATACGCAGTATTTT.

This clone appeared a few times. V gene TRBV4-1 combines with J gene TRBJ2-7, with D perhaps TRBD2 (5 bases). CDR3 length: 15 residues. V was shortened by 0 bases and J by 4 bases, with 13 bases between the two germline ends. The germline V gene has CDR1 MGHRA and CDR2 YSYEKL. The CDR3 DNA reads TGCGCCAGCAGCCAAGATGAAAGCGGTTTTTACGAGCAGTACTTC. This encodes CASSQDESGFYEQYF.

The chain links TRBV10-3 to TRBJ1-5, with a possible D match to TRBD1 (5 bases). Germline V CDR1 and CDR2: ENHRY, SYGVKD. The CDR3 is 14 amino acids. Trimming shortened V by 3 bases and J by 6 bases, and 12 bases separated the two germline ends. DNA for the CDR3: TGTGCCATCAGTGACATACAGGCTGGTCAGCCCCAGCATTTT. Encoded protein: CAISDIQAGQPQHF.

J is TRBJ2-1 and V is TRBV2; D is unresolved. Germline V CDR1 and CDR2: SNHLY, FYNNEI. Between the trimmed V and J ends, which lost 6 bases and 6 bases, there was a span of 15 bases. CDR3 length: 14 amino acids. Written as DNA, the CDR3 is TGTGCCAGCAGGGAATTGCTAACTGGCAATGAGCAGTTCTTC. Protein product: CASRELLTGNEQFF. The full variable domain, rest sourced from reference TRBV2 and TRBJ2-1, is EPEVTQTPSHQVTQMGQEVILRCVPISNHLYFYWYRQILGQKVEFLVSFYNNEISEKSEIFDDQFSVERPDGSNFTLKIRSTKLEDSAMYFCASRELLTGNEQFFGPGTRLTVL.

The chain carries TRBV27 and TRBJ2-6; TRBD1 might be the D (6 bases). The CDR3 consists of 17 residues. Per the germline V gene, CDR1 is MNHEY and CDR2 is SMNVEV (reference sequence). The V end lost 5 bases, the J end lost 0 bases, and 14 bases lay between the germline ends. The CDR3 bases are TGTGCCAGCAGTGCCCGGGACATGTCCTCTGGGGCCAACGTCCTGACTTTC. Protein sequence: CASSARDMSSGANVLTF. The full variable domain, in which reference TRBV27 and TRBJ2-6 provide the parts outside the CDR3, is EAQVTQNPRYLITVTGKKLTVTCSQNMNHEYMSWYRQDPGLGLRQIYYSMNVEVTDKGDVPEGYKVSRKEKRNFPLILESPSPNQTSLYFCASSARDMSSGANVLTFGAGSRLTVL.